This T cell receptor beta chain was sequenced for a study of cytomegalovirus exposure and HLA in healthy donors. Vbeta (60) and Jbeta (13) primers were used in the PCR. This table comes from immunoSEQ multiplex PCR, and its TCRdb copy is limited to in-frame clones, with some not included. The sample has some 150,000 clones, nearly 80% seen once; the top ten hold around a tenth. This CDR3 has 16 amino acids. CDR1 and CDR2 (germline): SGDLS, YYNGEE. Unmatched junction bases numbered 6, after V lost 4 bases and J lost 2 bases. Regarding the study as a whole: Associated with cytomegalovirus, according to the listing, were 150 to 200 TCR beta chains. In presence/absence analyses, roughly uniform sequencing depth across donors was assumed. Prediction of most subjects' HLA-A and HLA-B alleles by TCR beta sequences was reportedly accurate.

About this clone: What it recognizes is unknown.

The sequence was obtained from a young man in good health and CMV-seropositive. The chain recombines TRBV9 with TRBJ2-5, with TRBD2 identical over 12 bases. Sample: PBMCs. The CDR3 sequence: CASSLRLAGDQETQYF. CDR3 coding DNA: TGTGCCAGCAGCTTACGACTAGCGGGGGATCAAGAGACCCAGTACTTC. Filled out from reference TRBV9 and TRBJ2-5, the complete variable domain reads DSGVTQTPKHLITATGQRVTLRCSPRSGDLSVYWYQQSLDQGLQFLIQYYNGEERAKGNILERFSAQQFPDLHSELNLSSLELGDSALYFCASSLRLAGDQETQYFGPGTRLLVL.